These T cell receptor beta chains were read from a single sample in a study of T cells in Graves' hyperthyroidism and ophthalmopathy. TCRdb called the multiplex PCR reads again in MiXCR, with one record for every CDR3 protein. The sample holds 600,000 to 900,000 distinct CDR3 sequences, less than 20% seen once. The source material was blood. The origin of the receptors is a man between 18 and 35 years old with Graves' hyperthyroidism. Both conserved end residues are part of each CDR3. A D gene is named only where the DNA matches it firmly. Some rows have no size entry. The others give once, few or many, or a class for an expanded clone.

J gene | clone size | V gene | D gene | CDR3 protein | CDR3 DNA
TRBJ2-5 | . | TRBV5-6 | . | CASRGLRDTQETQYF | TGTGCCAGCAGGGGGCTTAGGGACACCCAAGAGACCCAGTACTTC
TRBJ1-3 | few | TRBV6-1 | . | CASSRQVGNTIYF | TGTGCCAGCAGTCGACAGGTTGGAAACACCATATATTTT
TRBJ2-1 | . | TRBV29-1 | . | CSVDGSFGQFF | TGCAGCGTTGATGGTTCCTTTGGGCAGTTCTTC
TRBJ2-1 | many | TRBV6-1 | . | CASSQGSYNEQFF | TGTGCCAGCAGCCAAGGCAGCTACAATGAGCAGTTCTTC
TRBJ2-5 | many | TRBV18 | . | CASSPSAAETQYF | TGTGCCAGCTCACCATCAGCCGCGGAGACCCAGTACTTC
TRBJ1-3 | few | TRBV6-1 | . | CASRRQAAAVGNTIYF | TGTGCCAGCAGGAGACAGGCGGCGGCGGTCGGAAACACCATATATTTT
TRBJ2-7 | many | TRBV28 | TRBD2 | CASSGTYRWTSGTYEQYF | TGTGCCAGCAGTGGAACATACCGGTGGACTAGCGGGACCTACGAGCAGTACTTC
TRBJ1-4 | few | TRBV9 | TRBD1 | CASSVGVTGDEKLFF | TGTGCCAGCAGCGTAGGTGTGACAGGGGATGAAAAACTGTTTTTT
TRBJ1-5 | . | TRBV19 | TRBD1 | CASSDRASGQPQHF | TGTGCCAGTTCGGACAGGGCGTCGGGTCAGCCCCAGCATTTT
TRBJ1-1 | many | TRBV7-6 | . | CASSLGRGSSTEAFF | TGTGCCAGCAGCTTAGGACGCGGATCTAGCACTGAAGCTTTCTTT
TRBJ2-3 | many | TRBV7-3 | TRBD2 | CASSLAPSGRGFTDTQYF | TGTGCCAGCAGCCTCGCCCCTAGCGGGAGGGGATTCACAGATACGCAGTATTTT
TRBJ1-4 | . | TRBV9 | TRBD1 | CASSAGQSNEKLFF | TGTGCCAGCAGCGCGGGACAGAGCAATGAAAAACTGTTTTTT
TRBJ1-2 | . | TRBV28 | . | CASSFPEGGAHSYGYTF | TGTGCCAGCAGTTTTCCCGAGGGGGGGGCCCATTCCTATGGCTACACCTTC
TRBJ2-5 | many | TRBV27 | TRBD2 | CASTVPELLAGDQETQYF | TGTGCCAGCACCGTACCGGAACTACTAGCGGGAGATCAAGAGACCCAGTACTTC
TRBJ1-2 | few | TRBV6-2/TRBV6-3 | . | CASTSTAFYGYTF | TGTGCCAGCACCTCAACGGCCTTCTATGGCTACACCTTC
TRBJ2-7 | many | TRBV10-3 | . | CATQDPTYEQYF | TGTGCCACCCAGGACCCTACCTACGAGCAGTACTTC
TRBJ2-3 | . | TRBV11-2 | TRBD2 | CASSPGTSVDTRYF | TGTGCCAGCAGCCCCGGGACTAGCGTAGATACGCGGTATTTT
TRBJ2-5 | many | TRBV11-3 | . | CASSPEAAEETQYF | TGTGCCAGCAGCCCAGAGGCGGCGGAAGAGACCCAGTACTTC
TRBJ2-2 | . | TRBV29-1 | TRBD1 | CSVVSPGQGAAGELFF | TGCAGCGTTGTCTCCCCGGGACAGGGGGCGGCCGGGGAGCTGTTTTTT
TRBJ1-2 | few | TRBV29-1 | TRBD1 | CSSRTGGGYTF | TGCAGCTCCAGGACAGGGGGCGGCTACACCTTC
TRBJ2-3 | few | TRBV5-1 | TRBD2 | CASTWTSGYYTDTQYF | TGCGCCAGCACCTGGACTAGCGGATATTACACAGATACGCAGTATTTT
TRBJ1-5 | few | TRBV7-3 | . | CASSLTRLEPQHF | TGTGCCAGCAGCTTAACCCGACTCGAACCCCAGCATTTT
TRBJ2-7 | many | TRBV30 | TRBD2 | CAWNTGLAGVYEQYF | TGTGCCTGGAATACGGGACTAGCGGGAGTCTACGAGCAGTACTTC
TRBJ2-6 | . | TRBV6-2/TRBV6-3 | . | CASSPYIHVSSGANVLTF | TGTGCCAGCAGCCCCTATATCCACGTGAGCTCTGGGGCCAACGTCCTGACTTTC
TRBJ1-4 | many | TRBV7-9 | . | CASRRATNEKLFF | TGTGCCAGCAGGAGGGCAACTAATGAAAAACTGTTTTTT
TRBJ2-3 | few | TRBV30 | TRBD2 | CAWTPRRLAGLDTQYF | TGTGCCTGGACTCCCCGGCGACTAGCGGGCCTAGATACGCAGTATTTT
TRBJ2-1 | . | TRBV29-1 | TRBD2 | CSVTLAGYNEQFF | TGCAGCGTTACGCTAGCGGGGTACAATGAGCAGTTCTTC
TRBJ2-3 | few | TRBV20-1 | . | CSASLRGTDTQYF | TGCAGTGCTAGCCTGCGGGGCACAGATACGCAGTATTTT
TRBJ1-1 | many | TRBV30 | . | CAWIGSLLAFF | TGTGCCTGGATTGGATCTCTCTTAGCTTTCTTT
TRBJ2-5 | few | TRBV10-1 | . | CASSEHLGIQETQYF | TGCGCCAGCAGTGAGCATTTAGGGATCCAAGAGACCCAGTACTTC
TRBJ2-7 | . | TRBV28 | . | CASSLAGHNSYEQYF | TGTGCCAGCAGTTTAGCGGGACACAACTCCTACGAGCAGTACTTC
TRBJ1-3 | few | TRBV5-1 | . | CASSLGRESSGNTIYF | TGCGCCAGCAGCTTGGGTCGGGAGAGCTCTGGAAACACCATATATTTT
TRBJ2-7 | many | TRBV28 | . | CASSFGDRRDEQYF | TGTGCCAGCAGTTTCGGAGACAGGAGGGACGAGCAGTACTTC
TRBJ1-4 | . | TRBV4-2 | . | CASSRYKGANNEKLFF | TGTGCCAGCAGCCGGTACAAAGGGGCTAATAATGAAAAACTGTTTTTT
TRBJ2-1 | many | TRBV20-1 | TRBD2 | CSAPAGGSSYNEQFF | TGCAGTGCTCCCGCGGGAGGGAGCTCCTACAATGAGCAGTTCTTC
TRBJ2-7 | many | TRBV18 | . | CASSPPTGASYEQYF | TGTGCCAGCTCACCACCGACGGGGGCGTCCTACGAGCAGTACTTC
TRBJ2-3 | few | TRBV3-1 | . | CASSRRLTDTQYF | TGTGCCAGCAGCCGGCGACTCACAGATACGCAGTATTTT
TRBJ1-1 | few | TRBV2 | . | CASSDYRMNTEAFF | TGTGCCAGCAGTGACTACAGGATGAACACTGAAGCTTTCTTT
TRBJ1-5 | . | TRBV30 | . | CAWSVGGVQPQHF | TGTGCCTGGAGTGTGGGGGGTGTTCAGCCCCAGCATTTT
TRBJ2-1 | few | TRBV14 | . | CASSQAPSFGEQFF | TGTGCCAGCAGCCAAGCCCCCTCTTTCGGTGAGCAGTTCTTC
TRBJ2-3 | many | TRBV7-6 | . | CASSWGTFPGGSDTQYF | TGTGCCAGCAGCTGGGGGACTTTCCCGGGCGGGTCAGATACGCAGTATTTT
TRBJ2-1 | many | TRBV5-8 | . | CASSTGRVERDDEQFF | TGTGCCAGCAGCACGGGTAGGGTCGAGAGGGACGATGAGCAGTTCTTC
TRBJ1-1 | few | TRBV19 | . | CASSIGRQRGEAFF | TGTGCCAGTAGTATAGGCAGGCAGAGGGGTGAAGCTTTCTTT
TRBJ2-5 | many | TRBV11-3 | TRBD1 | CASSRDRMETQYF | TGTGCCAGCAGCCGGGACAGAATGGAGACCCAGTACTTC
TRBJ2-5 | few | TRBV25-1 | . | CASSESGWAGETQYF | TGTGCCAGCAGTGAGAGCGGGTGGGCCGGGGAGACCCAGTACTTC